There are many counts of the clone carrying this T cell receptor (beta chain). The time point here: newly diagnosed GD, antithyroid drugs for less than 3 months. The TCR library was made from RNA extracted from PBMCs. Both iRepertoire HTBI primers and Arm-PCR of CDR3 regions were used to build the TCR beta libraries. MiXCR was run by TCRdb on the multiplex PCR reads, yielding one entry per CDR3 protein. This sample has hundreds of thousands of distinct CDR3 sequences, with roughly 16% found just once. This specimen comes from a study of regulatory T cells in long-lasting Graves disease. This CDR3 comprises 13 residues. V was clipped by 4 bases and J by 2 bases, with 8 bases between them. Germline CDR1 LGHDT, CDR2 YNNKEL (reference sequence). These same records also appear under a second study, on T cells in Graves' hyperthyroidism and ophthalmopathy.

The specimen comprised peripheral blood mononuclear cells (PBMCs), sampled at new diagnosis, from a patient treated with antithyroid drugs. The source of this sequence is a woman aged 35-60 years with Graves disease. The chain is built from TRBV3-1 and TRBJ1-1; D gene uncertain. The CDR3 here is CASSRTSNTEAFF. The CDR3 DNA reads TGTGCCAGCAGCCGCACCTCTAACACTGAAGCTTTCTTT.